These 10 T cell receptor beta chains share one sample of origin, sequenced in a study of T cells in Graves' hyperthyroidism and ophthalmopathy. Amplification of TCR beta CDR3 regions used RNA as the template. A set of HTBI primers served as the primers for a first-round RT-PCR of the TCR CDR3. TCRdb independently ran MiXCR on the multiplex PCR reads; one entry per CDR3 protein. The sample records 40,000 to 60,000 distinct CDR3 sequences, approximately 50% being singletons. Sequencing was done on a sample of peripheral blood or thyroid tissue (not recorded which). These receptor sequences come from a man between 18 and 29 years old with Graves' hyperthyroidism.

V usage is TRBV2 and J usage is TRBJ1-5; 9 bases fit TRBD1. V was clipped by 5 bases and J by 2 bases; unmatched bases: 4. The CDR3 covers 15 residues. Germline V lookup: CDR1 SNHLY, CDR2 FYNNEI. CDR3 region: CASSKGQGGNQPQHF. The CDR3 bases are TGTGCCAGCAGTAAGGGACAGGGAGGCAATCAGCCCCAGCATTTT.

The rearrangement uses TRBV10-3 and TRBJ2-3; unclear D gene. Trimming pared 4 bases from V and 3 bases from J, leaving 5 bases between. Germline CDR1 is ENHRY and CDR2 is SYGVKD. The CDR3 is 12 amino acids. In nucleotides, the CDR3 is TGTGCCATCAGTGTTGGTACAGATACGCAGTATTTT. Its translation is CAISVGTDTQYF.

In the case of this clonotype: This CDR3 is missing its conserved last phenylalanine or tryptophan, likely due to a read error. The chain is built from TRBV29-1 and TRBJ1-1; D uncertain. Germline values: CDR1 SQVTM, CDR2 ANQGSEA. Trimming shortened V by 2 bases and J by 5 bases, and 9 bases separated the two germline ends. This CDR3 has 12 residues. The CDR3 loop reads CSVELSRTEAFL. DNA for the CDR3: TGCAGCGTTGAACTCTCGAGGACTGAAGCTTTCCTT.

The chain uses TRBV20-1 and TRBJ2-5; TRBD2 agrees at 13 bases. V trimming: 5 bases; J trimming: 4 bases; junction bases outside the gene matches: 7. The CDR3 extends over 15 amino acids. CDR1 and CDR2 (germline): DFQATT, SNEGSKA (reference sequence). CDR3 in DNA: TGCAGTGCTCTACTAGCGGGAGGGCCGGGAGAGACCCAGTACTTC. Translating gives CSALLAGGPGETQYF.

This chain uses TRBV12-3 or TRBV12-4 with TRBJ1-5, with D unresolved. Between the trimmed V and J ends, which lost 2 bases and 4 bases, there was a span of 6 bases. The CDR3 is 13 amino acids. The DNA of the CDR3 is TGTGCCAGCAGTTTAACCGGGAATCAGCCCCAGCATTTT. Its protein product is CASSLTGNQPQHF.

The chain links TRBV20-1 to TRBJ1-1; 7 nucleotides align to TRBD1. With V trimmed by 4 bases and J by 2 bases, 16 bases remained unmatched. Germline-derived CDR1 and CDR2 are DFQATT and SNEGSKA (reference sequence). The CDR3 totals 17 residues. The CDR3 loop reads CSATDQGQGTVNTEAFF. The CDR3 DNA is TGCAGTGCTACGGACCAAGGGCAGGGGACAGTCAACACTGAAGCTTTCTTT.

This clonotype was counted at least ten times. The chain has TRBV20-1 and TRBJ1-1; D is unclear. Germline loops: CDR1 DFQATT, CDR2 SNEGSKA (reference sequence). CDR3 length: 13 amino acids. The CDR3 protein is CSRYFGLNTEAFF. CDR3 DNA: TGCAGCCGATATTTCGGCCTGAACACTGAAGCTTTCTTT.

The chain combines TRBV5-1 with TRBJ2-2; D is unresolved. This CDR3 comprises 12 residues. Trimming cost V 2 bases and J 2 bases, with 1 base left between them. Per the germline V gene, CDR1 is SGHRS and CDR2 is YFSETQ. CDR3 residues: CASSFNTGELFF. CDR3 in DNA: TGCGCCAGCAGCTTTAACACCGGGGAGCTGTTTTTT.

This clonotype was seen ten or more times. The V and J genes are TRBV3-2 and TRBJ1-3; TRBD1, the table's D call, lacks a check against the DNA. TRBV3-2 is a pseudogene locus. The CDR3 consists of 17 residues. CDR3 DNA sequence: TGTGCCAGCAGCCAAGTCCGGGACAGAAGGTTTGGAAACACCATATATTTT. This sequence encodes CASSQVRDRRFGNTIYF.

This clonotype was recorded many times. V usage is TRBV6-2 or TRBV6-3 and J usage is TRBJ1-2; D possibly corresponds to TRBD1 (5 bases). Trimming pared 5 bases from V and 1 base from J, leaving 8 bases between. Germline CDR1 reads MNHEY; CDR2 reads SVGEGT. CDR3 size: 13 residues. CDR3 nucleotides: TGTGCCAGCAGTAGGGGAGATAACTATGGCTACACCTTC. This gives the protein CASSRGDNYGYTF.